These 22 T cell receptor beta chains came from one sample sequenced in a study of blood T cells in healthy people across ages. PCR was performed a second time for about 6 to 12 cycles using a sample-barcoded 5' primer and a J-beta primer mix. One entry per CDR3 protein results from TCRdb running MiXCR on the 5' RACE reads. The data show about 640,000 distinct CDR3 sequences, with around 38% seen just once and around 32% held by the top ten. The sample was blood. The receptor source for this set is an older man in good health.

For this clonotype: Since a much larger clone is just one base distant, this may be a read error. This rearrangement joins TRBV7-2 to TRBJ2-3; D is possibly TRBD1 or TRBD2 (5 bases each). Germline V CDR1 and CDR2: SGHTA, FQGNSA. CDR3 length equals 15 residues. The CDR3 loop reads CARSVRDRGTDTQYF. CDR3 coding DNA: TGTGCCCGCAGCGTCAGGGACCGGGGCACAGATACGCAGTATTTT.

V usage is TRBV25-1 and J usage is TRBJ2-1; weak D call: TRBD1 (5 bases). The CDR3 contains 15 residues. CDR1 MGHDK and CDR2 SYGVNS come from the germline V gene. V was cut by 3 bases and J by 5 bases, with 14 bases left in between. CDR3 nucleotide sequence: TGTGCCAGCAGTGACGGCAGGGCGTTACACAATGAGCAGTTCTTC. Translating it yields CASSDGRALHNEQFF.

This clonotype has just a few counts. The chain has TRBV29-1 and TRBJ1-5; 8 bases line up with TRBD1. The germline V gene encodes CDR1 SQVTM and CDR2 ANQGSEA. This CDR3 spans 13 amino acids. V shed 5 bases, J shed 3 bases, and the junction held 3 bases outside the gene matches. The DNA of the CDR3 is TGCAGCGTTTCGGACAGGGACAATCAGCCCCAGCATTTT. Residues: CSVSDRDNQPQHF.

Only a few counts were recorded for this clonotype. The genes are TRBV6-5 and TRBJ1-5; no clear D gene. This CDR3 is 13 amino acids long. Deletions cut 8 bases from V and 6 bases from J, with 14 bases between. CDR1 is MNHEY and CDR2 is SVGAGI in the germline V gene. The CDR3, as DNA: TGTGCCAGCGGCCTGGGAGATTCTCAGCCCCAGCATTTT. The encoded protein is CASGLGDSQPQHF.

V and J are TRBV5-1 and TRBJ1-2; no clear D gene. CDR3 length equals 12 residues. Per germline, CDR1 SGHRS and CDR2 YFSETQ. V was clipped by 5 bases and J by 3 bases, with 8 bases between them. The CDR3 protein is CASRMDDYGYTF. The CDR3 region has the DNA TGCGCCAGCAGAATGGATGACTATGGCTACACCTTC.

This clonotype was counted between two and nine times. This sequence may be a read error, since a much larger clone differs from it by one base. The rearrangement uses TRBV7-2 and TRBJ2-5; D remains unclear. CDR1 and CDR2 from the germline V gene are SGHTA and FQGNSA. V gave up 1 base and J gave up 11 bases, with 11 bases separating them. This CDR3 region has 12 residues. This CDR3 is CASSLDGRGQYF. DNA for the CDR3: TGTGCCAGCAGCTTAGACGGGCGTGGGCAGTACTTC.

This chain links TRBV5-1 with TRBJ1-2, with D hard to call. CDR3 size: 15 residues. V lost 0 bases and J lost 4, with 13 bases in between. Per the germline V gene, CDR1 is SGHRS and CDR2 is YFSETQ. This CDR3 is CASSLGMTGFYGYTF. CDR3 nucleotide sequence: TGCGCCAGCAGCTTGGGAATGACCGGCTTCTATGGCTACACCTTC. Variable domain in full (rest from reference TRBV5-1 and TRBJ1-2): KAGVTQTPRYLIKTRGQQVTLSCSPISGHRSVSWYQQTPGQGLQFLFEYFSETQRNKGNFPGRFSGRQFSNSRSEMNVSTLELGDSALYLCASSLGMTGFYGYTFGSGTRLTVV.

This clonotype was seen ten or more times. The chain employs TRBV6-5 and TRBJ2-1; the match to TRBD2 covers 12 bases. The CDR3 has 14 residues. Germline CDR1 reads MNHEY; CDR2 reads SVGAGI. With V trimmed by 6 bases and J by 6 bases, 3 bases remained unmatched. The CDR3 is CASRLAGGFNEQFF. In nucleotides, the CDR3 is TGTGCCAGCAGACTAGCGGGAGGATTCAATGAGCAGTTCTTC.

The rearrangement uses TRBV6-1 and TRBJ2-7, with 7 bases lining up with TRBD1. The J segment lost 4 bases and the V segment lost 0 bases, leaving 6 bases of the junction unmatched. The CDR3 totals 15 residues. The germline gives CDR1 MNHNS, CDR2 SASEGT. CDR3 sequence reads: CASSEALGTAYEQYF. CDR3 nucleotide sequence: TGTGCCAGCAGTGAAGCGCTCGGGACAGCTTACGAGCAGTACTTC.

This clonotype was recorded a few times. The CDR3 protein is CASRQETPTNTEAFF. The CDR3 DNA sequence: TGTGCCAGCAGACAAGAGACACCCACAAACACTGAAGCTTTCTTT. The rearrangement uses TRBV27 and TRBJ1-1; D is ambiguous. Trimming removed 6 bases from V and 2 bases from J, with 16 bases in between. There are 15 residues in the CDR3. Looked up from germline, CDR1 is MNHEY and CDR2 is SMNVEV (reference sequence).

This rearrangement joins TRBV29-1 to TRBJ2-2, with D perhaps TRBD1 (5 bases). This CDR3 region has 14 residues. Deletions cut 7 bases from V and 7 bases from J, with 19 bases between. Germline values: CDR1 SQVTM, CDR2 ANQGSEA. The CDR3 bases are TGCAGCGCAGAAACAGGCCAGGTCGGCGGGGAGCTGTTTTTT. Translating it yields CSAETGQVGGELFF.

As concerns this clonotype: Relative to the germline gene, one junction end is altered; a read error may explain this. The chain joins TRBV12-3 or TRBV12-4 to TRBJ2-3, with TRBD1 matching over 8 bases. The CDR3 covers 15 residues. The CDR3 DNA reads TGTGCCAGCAGTTTTTATGGACAGGGCCCAGATGCGCAGTATTTT. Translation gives CASSFYGQGPDAQYF.

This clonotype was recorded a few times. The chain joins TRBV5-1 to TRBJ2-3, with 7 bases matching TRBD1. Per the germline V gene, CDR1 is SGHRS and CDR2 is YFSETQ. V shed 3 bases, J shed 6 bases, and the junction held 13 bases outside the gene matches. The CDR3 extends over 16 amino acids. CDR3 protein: CASSSRQGSLPDTQYF. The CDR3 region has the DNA TGCGCCAGCAGCTCGAGACAGGGATCTCTACCCGATACGCAGTATTTT.

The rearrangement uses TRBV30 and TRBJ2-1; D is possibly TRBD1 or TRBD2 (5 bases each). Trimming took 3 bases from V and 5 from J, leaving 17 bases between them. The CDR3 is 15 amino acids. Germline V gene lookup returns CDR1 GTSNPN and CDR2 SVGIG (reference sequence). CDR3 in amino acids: CAWRYEGRFHNEQFF. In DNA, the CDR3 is TGTGCCTGGAGATATGAGGGGCGCTTCCACAATGAGCAGTTCTTC.

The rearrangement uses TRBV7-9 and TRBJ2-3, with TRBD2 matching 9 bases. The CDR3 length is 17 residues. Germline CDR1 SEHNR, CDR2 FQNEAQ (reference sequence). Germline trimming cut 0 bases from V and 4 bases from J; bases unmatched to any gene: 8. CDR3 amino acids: CASSLANLAGFSDTQYF. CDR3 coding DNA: TGTGCCAGCAGCTTAGCAAACCTAGCGGGATTTTCAGATACGCAGTATTTT.

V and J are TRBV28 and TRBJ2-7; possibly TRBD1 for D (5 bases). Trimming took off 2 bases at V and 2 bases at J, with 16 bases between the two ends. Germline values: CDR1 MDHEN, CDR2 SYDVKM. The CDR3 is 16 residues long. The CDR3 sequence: CASSLPPGFPPYEQYF. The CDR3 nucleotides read TGTGCCAGCAGTTTACCCCCAGGGTTCCCCCCCTACGAGCAGTACTTC.

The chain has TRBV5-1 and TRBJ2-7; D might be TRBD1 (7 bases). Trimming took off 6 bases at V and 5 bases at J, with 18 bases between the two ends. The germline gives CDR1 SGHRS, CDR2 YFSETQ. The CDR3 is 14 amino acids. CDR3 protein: CASTPGQGGNEQYF. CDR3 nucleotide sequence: TGCGCCAGCACCCCTGGGCAGGGGGGCAACGAGCAGTACTTC. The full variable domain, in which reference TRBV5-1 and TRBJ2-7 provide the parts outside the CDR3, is KAGVTQTPRYLIKTRGQQVTLSCSPISGHRSVSWYQQTPGQGLQFLFEYFSETQRNKGNFPGRFSGRQFSNSRSEMNVSTLELGDSALYLCASTPGQGGNEQYFGPGTRLTVT.

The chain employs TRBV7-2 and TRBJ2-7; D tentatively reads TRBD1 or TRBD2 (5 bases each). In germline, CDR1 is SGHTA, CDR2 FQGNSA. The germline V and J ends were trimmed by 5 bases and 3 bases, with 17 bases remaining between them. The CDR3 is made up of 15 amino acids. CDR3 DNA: TGTGCCAGCAGCGAACTAGTGGGGCGACTCTACGAGCAGTACTTC. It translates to CASSELVGRLYEQYF.

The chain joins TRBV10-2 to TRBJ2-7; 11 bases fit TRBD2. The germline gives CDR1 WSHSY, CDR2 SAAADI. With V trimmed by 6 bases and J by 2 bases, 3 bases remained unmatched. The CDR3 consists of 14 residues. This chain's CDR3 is CASRVSGRAYEQYF. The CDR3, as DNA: TGCGCCAGCAGGGTTAGCGGGAGGGCCTACGAGCAGTACTTC.

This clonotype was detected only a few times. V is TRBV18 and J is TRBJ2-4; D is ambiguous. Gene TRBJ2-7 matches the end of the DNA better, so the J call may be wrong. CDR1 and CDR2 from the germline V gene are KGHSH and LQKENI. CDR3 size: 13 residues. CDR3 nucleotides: TGTGCCAGCTCACCAGAGGCCAGATACGAGCAGTACTTC. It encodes CASSPEARYEQYF.

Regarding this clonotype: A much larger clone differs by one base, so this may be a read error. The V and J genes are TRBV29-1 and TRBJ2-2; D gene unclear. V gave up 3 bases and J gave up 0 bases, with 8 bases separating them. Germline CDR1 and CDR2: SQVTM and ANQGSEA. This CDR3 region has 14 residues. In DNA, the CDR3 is TGCAGCGTTGATGCAGATACGAACACCGGGGAGCTGTTTTTT. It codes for CSVDADTNTGELFF.

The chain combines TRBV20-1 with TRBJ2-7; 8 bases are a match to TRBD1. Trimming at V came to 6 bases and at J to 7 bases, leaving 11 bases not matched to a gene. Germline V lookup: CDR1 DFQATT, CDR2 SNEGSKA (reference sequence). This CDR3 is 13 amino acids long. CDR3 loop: CSAPPPGQEEQYF. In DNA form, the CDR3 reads TGCAGTGCCCCCCCCCCGGGACAGGAGGAGCAGTACTTC.